This T cell receptor (beta chain) originates from a study of regulatory and conventional T cells in RAG deficiency (dated 2017 in TCRdb). With respect to the entire study: The study used high-throughput TCR beta sequencing to compare repertoire diversity and composition of Treg, conventional CD4+ and CD8+ T cells between RAG-deficient patients and healthy controls. Overall study results and their limits: All patient T-cell subsets had shorter CDR3 lengths; Omenn syndrome patients showed >80% Treg-Tconv repertoire overlap at nucleotide and amino acid level. For some subjects, some analyses of T-cell subsets were not performed. Compared with control T-cell subpopulations, the RAG-deficient patients had markedly lower Shannon entropy and higher Simpson indices. In Omenn syndrome patients, sorted CD25-high CD127-low cells may represent peripherally activated cells rather than bona fide Treg cells. Compared with controls, Omenn syndrome and CID/AS patients had roughly 95-fold fewer unique TCR beta sequences in Treg cells, whereas the reduction in the other subsets was 7.5 to 10-fold.

Receptors were amplified or captured by the immunoSEQ multiplex PCR assay. Genomic DNA from the sorted T-cell subsets was used to amplify rearranged TCR beta chain products, which were then sequenced. Regarding the original processing steps: Shannon entropy and Simpson indices were used to measure how diverse the repertoire of productive TCR beta rearrangements was. Clonal expansion was assessed using the summed frequency of the 100 most abundant productive TCR beta clonotypes among total reads. The TRB repertoires were scored with a self-reactivity index built on which amino acids appear at CDR3beta positions 6 and 7. Two-way ANOVA was used for repertoire analyses, while Student t or Mann-Whitney tests were used for flow cytometric analyses. Held by TCRdb, this immuneACCESS table contains in-frame sequences only and omits some clones. Under half of the omission traces to an unresolved V gene where checked; the cause of the rest is unknown. That table furnishes V, J and clone size, whereas the DNA furnished D and trimming. The sample records around 29,000 clones, approximately 96% of which are singletons. The ten largest clonotypes hold under 0.45% of the sample.

The CDR3 numbers 16 residues from cysteine through phenylalanine. CDR3 DNA is the only sequence kept; it has 48 bases, read in frame from the first base. V and J lose 0 bases and 4 bases, and a span of 12 bases separates them. Per the germline V gene, SGHTA is the CDR1 and FQGNSA is the CDR2. Before genomic DNA extraction, conventional CD4+ T cells were isolated from blood as CD25-low CD127-high cells. Repertoire analyses used roughly eight healthy control donors as the comparison group. As for this clone: What this receptor recognizes is not known. No base quality values were provided; no much bigger clone lies one nucleotide off.

This sample was shared with a second study, whose subject was regulatory T cells. The second paper further reports: For the multiplex PCR, 52 forward TRBV primers and 13 reverse TRBJ primers were used, and amplification bias was corrected with both assay-based and computational methods. Patient repertoires showed restricted unique TRB V-J pairs and skewed V and J gene usage, most marked in regulatory T cells. The study compared T-cell receptor beta repertoires of sorted regulatory, conventional CD4+ and CD8+ T cells in CD3G-deficient patients with those in healthy controls. Ficoll density separation was used to isolate peripheral blood mononuclear cells. Rearranged TRB loci were amplified from genomic DNA by multiplex PCR within the immunoSEQ assay. An Illumina HiSeq platform was used to sequence the TRB amplicons. Raw sequences were error-filtered and aligned to reference gene sequences by custom algorithms and were subsequently analyzed with the immunoSEQ online tools. Productive and nonproductive TRB rearrangement frequencies were evaluated among both unique and total sequences. Group comparisons used t tests, Mann-Whitney tests or two-way ANOVA run in Prism software.

The TCR sequence derives from a human donor in good health. Specimen: CD25- CD4+ T cells sorted from blood. The chain employs TRBV7-2 and TRBJ2-2; a tentative D call is TRBD2 (6 bases match). The nucleotide sequence is given as TGTGCCAGCAGCTTAGCGGAGGGAGGCGTCACCGGGGAGCTGTTTTTT. The resulting protein is CASSLAEGGVTGELFF.